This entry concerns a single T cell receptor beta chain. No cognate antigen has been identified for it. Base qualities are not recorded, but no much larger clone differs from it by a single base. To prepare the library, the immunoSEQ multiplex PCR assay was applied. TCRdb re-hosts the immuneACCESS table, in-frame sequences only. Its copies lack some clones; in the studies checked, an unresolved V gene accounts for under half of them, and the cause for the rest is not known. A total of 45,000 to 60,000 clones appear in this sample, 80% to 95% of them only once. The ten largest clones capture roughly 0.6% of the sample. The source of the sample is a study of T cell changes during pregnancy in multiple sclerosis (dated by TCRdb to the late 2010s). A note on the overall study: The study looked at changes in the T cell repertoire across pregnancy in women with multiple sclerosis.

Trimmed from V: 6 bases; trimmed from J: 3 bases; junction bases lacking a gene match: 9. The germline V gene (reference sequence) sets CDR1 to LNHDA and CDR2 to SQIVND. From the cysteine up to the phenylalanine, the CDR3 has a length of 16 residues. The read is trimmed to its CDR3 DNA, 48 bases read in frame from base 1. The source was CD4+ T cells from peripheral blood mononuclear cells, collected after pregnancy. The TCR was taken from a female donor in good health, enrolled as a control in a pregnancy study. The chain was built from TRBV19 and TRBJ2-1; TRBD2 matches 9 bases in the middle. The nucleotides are TGTGCCAGTAGCCCCGGCGGGACTAGCTTCTACAATGAGCAGTTCTTC. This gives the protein CASSPGGTSFYNEQFF.